This record looks at one TCR beta chain sequence and its context. This clone was seen just once. The specificity of this receptor is unknown. Qualities for individual bases were not recorded, and no much larger clone is one base off. Using the deep immunoSEQ assay, multiplex PCR amplified TCR CDR3 regions from genomic DNA. Extracted genomic DNA from each cell subset was spread evenly across all wells of several immunoSEQ 96-well plates, with each plate serving as a replicate. For sorted subsets, each replicate PCR was loaded with around 200 ng genomic DNA, equivalent to approximately 33,000 T cell genomes. Purified libraries were measured with a Qubit 3.0 fluorometer, size-checked on a Bioanalyzer 2100, and measured again with the KAPA Library Quantification kit. A separate single-read 150-cycle Illumina NextSeq 550 flow cell was used to sequence each immunoSEQ 96-well plate. Processing in the source paper ran as follows. Because the immunoSEQ output included only junctional sequences and no quality scores, the filtering could not be the same as the filtering used for full-length reads. Sequences were annotated with PyIR, a Python wrapper for IgBLAST v1.9, and V/J genes and CDR3 were assigned using IMGT germline references. Any read was removed if the V/J assignment was weak (E-value above 1e-6), the CDR3 was missing, or the read contained stop codons, out-of-frame junctions, or ambiguous translated residues. V3J clonotypes were defined as sequences sharing an identical inferred V gene, J gene, and CDR3 amino acid sequence. Percentage overlap between repertoires was calculated by dividing the number of shared unique clonotypes by the size of the smaller repertoire. Repertoire richness was assessed with RTK rarefaction, the Chao1 estimator, and Recon v2.1 estimates of unobserved clonotypes. Generation probabilities were computed with OLGA for all TCRbeta clonotypes obtained by the gDNA method from several donors. This immuneACCESS table, as held by TCRdb, lists in-frame sequences with V and J called but not all clones. Of the missing ones, under half trace to an unresolved V gene in checked studies; the others have no known cause. V, J and clone size are those of that table, while D and trimming were read from the DNA. For this sample the table gives roughly 2.5 million clones, of which 85% to 95% were detected only once. Of the sample, about 0.13% falls within the top ten clones.

V was cut back by 2 bases and J by 2 bases, leaving a gap of 11 bases between them. From its cysteine to its phenylalanine, the CDR3 spans 16 amino acids. Only the CDR3 part of the read is kept: 48 bases, read in frame from the first base. CDR1 and CDR2 were assigned from the germline V gene (reference sequence) as SGHNT and YYREEE. Donors were healthy HIV-negative adults with no recently reported acute infections or vaccinations. Every donor was a Caucasian adult living in Nashville, Tennessee, USA. CD4+ T cells were enriched by magnetic negative selection; naive cells were then positively selected on CD45RA, and the negative fraction formed the memory subset. After blood collection by leukapheresis, PBMCs were isolated using Ficoll-Histopaque density gradient centrifugation and then cryopreserved in the vapor phase of liquid nitrogen. Purity and quantity of every magnetically sorted T cell population were checked by analytical flow cytometry. From each sorted fraction, genomic DNA was isolated and quantified by UV absorbance on a Nanodrop 2000c.

The data were obtained in a study of shared clonotypes between healthy human individuals (dated by TCRdb to about 2020). General notes on the study: The cohort comprised a couple of women and a few men aged 18 to 49 years. Libraries were prepared and TCR repertoires were sequenced by different laboratories using diverse techniques, in order to increase sequencing depth and limit assay-specific biases. The study deeply sequenced blood TCR repertoires of about 5 healthy adults to estimate repertoire size and the extent of clonotype sharing between individuals. Per donor, leukapheresis produced somewhere between about 0.9 and 9 billion PBMCs. For each donor, CD4 naive and CD4 memory were each run on three plates, CD8 naive on two plates, and CD8 memory on one plate. What the research found in general, with its limitations: Based on pairwise subsampling, the degree of clonotype sharing among donors was expected to be affected by sequencing depth. When a handful of donors were compared, the shared fraction of clonotypes was about 5.2% for naive CD4, approximately 3.5% for naive CD8, 2.3% for memory CD4, and around 0.4% for memory CD8. Only blood was sampled, and tissue TCR repertoires likely differ from those in blood. Naive subsets generally had larger estimated clonotype richness than memory subsets did. Because the study included only a small number of donors, the genetic and exposure-history diversity represented was limited. Incomplete sequencing was indicated by rarefaction of sorted-subset datasets, despite the large sequencing depth. Clonotypes shared by all four sorted-subset donors showed higher generation probabilities than non-shared clonotypes.

Sequencing was performed on naive CD4+ T cells sorted from blood. The cell subset or site label corresponds to: CD45RA+ positively selected. The receptor comes from a man aged 18 to 35 in good health. Rearrangement joined TRBV5-4 to TRBJ2-6; a weak D assignment points to TRBD2 (5 bases agree). The CDR3 region reads CASSFGVMAGANVLTF. At the DNA level, the sequence is TGTGCCAGCAGCTTCGGGGTAATGGCTGGGGCCAACGTCCTGACTTTC.